This TCR beta chain was sequenced during a study of monozygotic twins with inflammatory bowel disease. Findings and caveats of the study: Researchers were unable to tell different T cell subtypes apart. Against healthy co-twins, IBD patients had lower TCRbeta diversity (measured by inverse Simpson).

The team made cDNA by running eight separate reactions for each sample. From the 5' RACE reads, TCRdb lists one entry per CDR3 protein and no DNA. In all, the sample yields about 210,000 distinct CDR3 sequences. CDR1 and CDR2 (germline): SEHNR, FQNEAQ (reference sequence). The CDR3 is made up of 16 amino acids. Of note for this clonotype: The antigen remains undetermined.

This clonotype originated in a human donor with ulcerative colitis or Crohn's disease, or a healthy co-twin of an affected twin (not recorded which). The chain links TRBV7-9 to TRBJ2-1. Sequences were obtained from blood. The CDR3 spells CASSLRLESSYNEQFF.